The present entry profiles one TCR beta chain with its context. Its recognized antigen is unknown. No clone much larger than this one lies a single base away; base qualities are absent. CDR3 length: 15 amino acids, cysteine to phenylalanine. The retained sequence is limited to the CDR3, 45 bases, with the frame set at the first base. Clipping removes 7 bases from V and 2 bases from J, with 5 as the unmatched junction base count. CDR1 and CDR2, per the germline V gene, are SGHTA and FQGTGA. The cohort consisted of 666 healthy bone marrow donors. All cohort members were sampled while nominally healthy, although unrecorded immune exposures were likely present. The donor tested CMV seronegative, placing the donor among the approximately 400 seronegative members of the cohort. Each donor provided a peripheral blood sample, and peripheral blood mononuclear cells were used for TCR beta sequencing. The Qiagen DNeasy Blood Extraction Kit was used to extract genomic DNA from the blood cell samples.

The sample belongs to a study of cytomegalovirus exposure and HLA in healthy donors (dated by TCRdb to about 2017). Concerning the study at large: An earlier analysis of 587 of the donors reported about 260 Gb of sequence data and 100 million to 120 million unique TCR beta sequences obtained from roughly 180 million T cells. Among roughly 400 genotyped donors of the cohort, an average of around 220,000 unique TCR beta nucleotide sequences was sequenced per donor, of which approximately 19% were non-productive. The genetic ancestry cluster associated with self-reported Caucasian donors included 70% to 85% of the 350 to 500 genotyped donors. The T cell repertoires of around 670 subjects were profiled by immunosequencing and related to cytomegalovirus serostatus. Typing coverage differed by locus: A, B, C, DRB1 and DQB1 were typed in about 620-630 donors, DQA1 in 500 to 550, DPA1 in 600 to 610, and DPB1 in just under 480. In a later genetic analysis, genome-wide SNP genotypes for about three fifths of the 666 donors were used, and that subset was treated as a discovery cohort. Rather than drawing on any new phenotypic data, the later analysis identified candidate immune exposures from TCR beta sequences and the way those sequences occurred across donors. All discovery cohort repertoires had been generated using a single sequencing platform. HLA typing covered class I and class II loci at four-digit resolution. A later analysis re-analyzed previously published TCR beta repertoires from about 600 donors and added high-resolution HLA genotyping to study TCR occurrence patterns. The study aimed to test whether signatures of past pathogen exposure could be identified by cataloging public T cell receptors. Donor age, sex, ethnicity and CMV serostatus were collected together with the repertoire data. High-throughput TCR immunosequencing, statistical association of individual TCRs with disease status, and machine learning were combined to predict cytomegalovirus infection status. To decide whether each TCR beta V gene segment behaved as functional or pseudogenic, an earlier analysis of some 600 of the donors relied on high-throughput TCR beta sequencing. An early release covering approximately 600 HLA-typed donors comprised 300 to 350 gigabases of sequencing data and tens of millions of unique TCR sequences. Besides the first cohort of more than 650 subjects, a separate validation cohort made up of 120 or so different subjects was used. Roughly 5 DR-DQ haplotypes were handled as single units for association and clustering, since linkage in the cohort was strong.

What the work shows at the level of the full study, not this receptor alone: Because some donors lacked HLA typing at each locus, the association tests relied only on the typed subset. An earlier analysis of 450 to 750 of the donors showed that most TCR beta V segments appeared in productive rearrangements either about 87% or about 30% of the time, which broadly matched IMGT annotations. A later analysis reported that several top co-occurrence clusters appeared linked to parvovirus B19, influenza, CMV and Epstein-Barr virus. A later genetic analysis reported fewer N-insertions in productive TCRs among donors in an Asian-associated ancestry cluster than the roughly 650-donor mean. The authors suggested that the approach could potentially be generalized to other disease states and immunological phenotypes. Strong co-occurrence of HLA alleles, especially DR and DQ, made assigning TCR associations to individual alleles difficult. The study gave a list of over 150 TCR beta chains associated with cytomegalovirus. Immune exposure information for the cohort was limited to CMV serostatus. Correlated functional status among segregating V segments might be attributable to linkage disequilibrium, but an unknown experimental factor could not be ruled out. The sequencing pipeline was judged likely to have produced a cluster of highly shared sequence variants as a technical artifact. Because counts were too low, about 15 rarely observed V segments, including chromosome 9 orphons, were left out of the earlier analysis of about 500 of the donors. Cytomegalovirus status was reported to be diagnosed by the classifier with high specificity and sensitivity in both the original and validation cohorts. A later genetic analysis associated a missense DCLRE1C variant with V-gene and J-gene trimming of TCR beta chains, and an independent cohort replicated the association. A further reported finding was that TCR beta sequences accurately predicted the HLA-A and HLA-B alleles for most subjects in the first cohort. While some public TCRs were present in many individuals, most TCR sequences turned up only very rarely across donors. Most CMV-associated TCR beta chains appeared to be HLA-restricted in a later analysis, and the HLA associations seemed to be driven largely by CMV exposure. The cohort was sequenced for TCR beta chains only, and without alpha or paired-chain data the features that could be detected were limited. In vitro tests confirmed that a few of the cytomegalovirus-associated TCR beta chains recognize cytomegalovirus antigens. A later analysis found that TCR association rates varied across HLA loci, with DRB1 alleles showing the most associated TCRs and HLA-C alleles the fewest. Specific HLA alleles were associated with 15,000 to 20,000 TCR beta sequences at a false discovery rate of 0.05 in a later analysis. The 87-base-pair reads could not distinguish some IMGT-functional V segments, including TRBV6-2 and TRBV6-3, so those segments were excluded. The presence/absence analyses assumed that sequencing depth was roughly uniform across donors, and that assumption may not be true. In a later analysis, HLA-associated TCR beta chains showed more clonal expansion and lower generation probabilities than non-associated chains that were equally common.

Receptor amplification or capture employed the immunoSEQ multiplex PCR assay. A mixture of 60 forward primers for TCR Vbeta segments and 13 reverse primers for TCR Jbeta segments was used in the multiplex PCR. The CDR3 region of rearranged TCR beta genes was amplified from genomic DNA by a multiplex PCR assay. The amplified TCR beta libraries were sequenced on the Illumina HiSeq System as 87-base-pair reads. The source study handled its data this way. A later analysis tallied 70 million to 100 million unique TCR beta chains across the 550 to 850 repertoires, and about 12 million of those chains were shared by two or more donors. To remove PCR and sequencing errors, raw reads were error-corrected and collapsed into unique sequences using a nearest-neighbor algorithm that merged closely related sequences. Alignment of CDR3 sequences to IMGT reference sequences was used to assign V, D and J gene segments. For a sequence to be retained, a match of at least six nucleotides was required to both a V gene segment and a J gene segment. Rearrangements were classified as productive when the CDR3 lacked stop codons and remained in frame with V and J, and all other rearrangements were classified as non-productive. Following IMGT convention, CDR3 was defined as the stretch from the second conserved V-encoded cysteine up to the conserved J-encoded phenylalanine. The earlier analysis of about 610 of the donors excluded sequences that lacked an unambiguous match to a single V gene segment. An earlier analysis of a few hundred of the donors called V segments functional above 56.7% productive rearrangements and segregating when the between-donor standard deviation exceeded 5%. A statistical classification framework was developed to diagnose cytomegalovirus status using the catalog of TCR beta chain sequences. V and J gene assignment, in a later analysis, came from comparing TCR nucleotide sequences with IMGT/GENE-DB human TR gene sequences. A later analysis assigned CDR3 sequences and most-parsimonious VDJ recombination scenarios with the TCRdist pipeline. In a later analysis, every TCR beta chain was defined by the combination of its CDR3 amino acid sequence and its V-gene family, and reads without a unique V-gene family were dropped. In a later analysis, around 600 highly shared, low-generation-probability nucleotide sequences were removed to address suspected cross-contamination and a sequencing artifact. A later analysis calculated a clonal expansion index for each public chain from normalized within-repertoire ranks of inferred template counts. Generation probabilities in a later analysis came from a VDJ recombination model fitted to out-of-frame rearrangements, and those results were checked against IGoR. In a later analysis, hypergeometric tests were used to score TCR-TCR, TCR-HLA and TCR-CMV co-occurrence, with a repertoire-size bias correction applied to TCR pairs. A later analysis estimated false discovery rates by permuting HLA or CMV assignments 20 times. In a later analysis, co-occurring TCRs were grouped with DBSCAN, and TCRdist sequence similarity was added when clustering was performed within HLA-allele-positive subsets. For co-occurrence clustering, repertoires with fewer than 30,000 or more than 120,000 public chains were excluded, along with five or six repertoires with anomalous nucleotide sharing. This is the immuneACCESS table as TCRdb keeps it, with only in-frame sequences that have V and J called. A part of the clones is gone; compared with another copy, unresolved V genes explain less than half, and the rest is unexplained. The D gene and trimming were derived from the DNA, and the V and J assignments and clone size from that table. The sample contains 110,000 to 150,000 clones, approximately 80% of them found a single time. The top ten hold roughly 4.2% of the sample.

This sequence was found in a male donor in good health and CMV-seronegative. The material sequenced was PBMCs. The chain is made from TRBV7-3 and TRBJ2-6; 7 bases in the junction line up with TRBD1. The nucleotide sequence reads as follows: TGTGCCAGCACCTTCCAGGGGGCTGGGGCCAACGTCCTGACTTTC. It specifies CASTFQGAGANVLTF.